The rows below give T cell receptor beta chains drawn from one sample of a study of T cell responses to AZD1222 COVID-19 vaccine. The assay was immunoSEQ multiplex PCR, and TCRdb's table has in-frame clones only and misses some. The table shows approximately 150,000 clones, with about nine tenths occurring only once. The sequenced sample was peripheral blood, obtained on day 0 of AZD1222 vaccination. These receptors all stem from an adult in good health. Each CDR3 is given without its conserved first and last residue.

>TRBV6-4
ASSAYGAGMNTGELF
>TRBV4-1
ASSHQAGAVYNEQF
>TRBV10-2
ASTPGSGGADTQY
>TRBV5-1
ASSSQATGQSSGNTIY
>TRBV5-4
ASSSLGGSSGANVLT
>TRBV6-6
ASSPTDYTEAF
>TRBV5-6
ASSLRRPNEKLF
>TRBV7-6
ASSPGHSNQPQH
>TRBV18
ASSPQGGTGYSGANVLT
>TRBV6-5
ASSYSYRAYGYT
>TRBV19
ASSVRLKAGYGYT
>TRBV7-2
ASSFTSGGAETQY
>TRBV4-3
ASSQVRHRGSDTQY
>TRBV5-6
ASRKTGGHGYT
>TRBV6-5
ASRRDSFYGYT
>TRBV7-9
ASSPNPAGSYEQY